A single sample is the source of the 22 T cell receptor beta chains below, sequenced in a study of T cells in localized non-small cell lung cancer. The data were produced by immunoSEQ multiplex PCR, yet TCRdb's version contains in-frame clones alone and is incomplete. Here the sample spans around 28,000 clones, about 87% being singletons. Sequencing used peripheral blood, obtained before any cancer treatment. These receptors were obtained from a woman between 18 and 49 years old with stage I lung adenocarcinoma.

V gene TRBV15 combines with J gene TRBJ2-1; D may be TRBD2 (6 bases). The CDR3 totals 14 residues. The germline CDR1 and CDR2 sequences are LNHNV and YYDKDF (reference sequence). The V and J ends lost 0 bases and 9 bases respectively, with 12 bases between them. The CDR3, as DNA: TGTGCCACCAGCAGAGACCGGGAGTGGAGTGAGCAGTTCTTC. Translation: CATSRDREWSEQFF. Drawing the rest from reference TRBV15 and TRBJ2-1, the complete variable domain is DAMVIQNPRYQVTQFGKPVTLSCSQTLNHNVMYWYQQKSSQAPKLLFHYYDKDFNNEADTPDNFQSRRPNTSFCFLDIRSPGLGDTAMYLCATSRDREWSEQFFGPGTRLTVL.

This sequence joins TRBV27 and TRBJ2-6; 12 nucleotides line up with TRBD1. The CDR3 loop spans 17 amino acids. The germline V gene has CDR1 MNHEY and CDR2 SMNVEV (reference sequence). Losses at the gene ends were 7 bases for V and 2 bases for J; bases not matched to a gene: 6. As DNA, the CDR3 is TGTGCCAGCAAGCGCGGGACAGGGGGCGCTGGGGCCAACGTCCTGACTTTC. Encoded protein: CASKRGTGGAGANVLTF.

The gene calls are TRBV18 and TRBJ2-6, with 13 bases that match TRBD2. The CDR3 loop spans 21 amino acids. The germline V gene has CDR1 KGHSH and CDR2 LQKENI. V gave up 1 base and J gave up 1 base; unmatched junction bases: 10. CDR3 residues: CASSPRGIWTSGSSGANVLTF. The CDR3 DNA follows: TGTGCCAGCTCACCACGGGGAATCTGGACTAGCGGGAGTTCTGGGGCCAACGTCCTGACTTTC.

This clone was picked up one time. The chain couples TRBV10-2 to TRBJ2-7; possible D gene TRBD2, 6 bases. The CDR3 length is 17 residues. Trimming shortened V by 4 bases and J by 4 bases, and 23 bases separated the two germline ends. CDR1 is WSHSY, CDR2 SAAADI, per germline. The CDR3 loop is CASSAKRAGPGEYEQYF. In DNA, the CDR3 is TGCGCCAGCAGTGCTAAAAGGGCCGGCCCGGGGGAGTACGAGCAGTACTTC.

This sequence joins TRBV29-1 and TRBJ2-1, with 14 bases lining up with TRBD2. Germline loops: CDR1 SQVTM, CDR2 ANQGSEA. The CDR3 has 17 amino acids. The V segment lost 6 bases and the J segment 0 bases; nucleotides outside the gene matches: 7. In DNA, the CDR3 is TGCAGCGTAGCGGGACTAGCGGGAGCCCCCTCCTACAATGAGCAGTTCTTC. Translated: CSVAGLAGAPSYNEQFF.

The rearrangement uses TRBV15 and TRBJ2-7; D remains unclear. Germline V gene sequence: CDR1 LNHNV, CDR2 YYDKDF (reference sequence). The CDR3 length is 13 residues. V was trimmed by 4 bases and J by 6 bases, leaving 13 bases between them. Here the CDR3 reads CATSTKTGSEQYF. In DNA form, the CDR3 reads TGTGCCACCAGCACCAAGACGGGTAGCGAGCAGTACTTC. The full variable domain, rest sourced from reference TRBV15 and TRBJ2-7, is DAMVIQNPRYQVTQFGKPVTLSCSQTLNHNVMYWYQQKSSQAPKLLFHYYDKDFNNEADTPDNFQSRRPNTSFCFLDIRSPGLGDTAMYLCATSTKTGSEQYFGPGTRLTVT.

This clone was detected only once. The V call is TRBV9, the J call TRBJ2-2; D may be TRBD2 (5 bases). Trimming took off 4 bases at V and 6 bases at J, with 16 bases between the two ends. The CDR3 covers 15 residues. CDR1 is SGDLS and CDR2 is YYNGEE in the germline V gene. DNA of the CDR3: TGTGCCAGCAGCCGGGGTAGGGTCCAACCCGGGGAGCTGTTTTTT. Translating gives CASSRGRVQPGELFF.

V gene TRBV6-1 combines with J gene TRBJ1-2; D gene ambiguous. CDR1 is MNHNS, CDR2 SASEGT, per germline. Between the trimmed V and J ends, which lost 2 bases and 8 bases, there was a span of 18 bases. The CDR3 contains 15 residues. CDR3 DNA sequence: TGTGCCAGCAGTGAAAAAGTATTGTTCTCAACCGGCTACACCTTC. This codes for CASSEKVLFSTGYTF.

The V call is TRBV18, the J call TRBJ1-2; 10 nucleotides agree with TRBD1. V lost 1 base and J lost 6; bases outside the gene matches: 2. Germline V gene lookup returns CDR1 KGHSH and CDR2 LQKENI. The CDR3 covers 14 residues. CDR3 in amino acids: CASSPRDRGDGYTF. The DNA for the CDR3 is TGTGCCAGCTCACCACGGGACAGGGGCGATGGCTACACCTTC.

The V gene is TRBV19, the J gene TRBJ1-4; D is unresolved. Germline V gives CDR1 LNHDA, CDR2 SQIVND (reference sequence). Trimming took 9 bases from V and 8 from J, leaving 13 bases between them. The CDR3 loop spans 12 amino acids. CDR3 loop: CASATREEKLFF. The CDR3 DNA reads TGTGCCAGCGCCACGAGGGAGGAAAAACTGTTTTTT.

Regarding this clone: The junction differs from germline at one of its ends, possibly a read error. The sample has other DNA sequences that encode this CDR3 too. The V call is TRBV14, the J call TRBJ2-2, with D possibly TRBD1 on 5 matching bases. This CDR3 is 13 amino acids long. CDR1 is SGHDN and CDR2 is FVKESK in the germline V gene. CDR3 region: CASRQGGTGELFF. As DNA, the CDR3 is TGTGCCAGCCGCCAGGGTGGCACCGGGGAGCTGTTTTTT.

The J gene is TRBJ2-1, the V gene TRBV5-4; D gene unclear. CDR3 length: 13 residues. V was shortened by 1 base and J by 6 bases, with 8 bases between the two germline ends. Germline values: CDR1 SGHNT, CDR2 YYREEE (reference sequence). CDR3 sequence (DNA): TGTGCCAGCAGCTTGTACGAGATCAATGAGCAGTTCTTC. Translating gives CASSLYEINEQFF.

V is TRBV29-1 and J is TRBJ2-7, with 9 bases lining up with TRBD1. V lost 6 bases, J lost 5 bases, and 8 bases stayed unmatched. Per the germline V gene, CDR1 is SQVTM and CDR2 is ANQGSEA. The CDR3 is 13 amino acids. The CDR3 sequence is CSVGDRATDEQYF. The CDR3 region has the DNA TGCAGCGTAGGGGACAGGGCCACCGACGAGCAGTACTTC.

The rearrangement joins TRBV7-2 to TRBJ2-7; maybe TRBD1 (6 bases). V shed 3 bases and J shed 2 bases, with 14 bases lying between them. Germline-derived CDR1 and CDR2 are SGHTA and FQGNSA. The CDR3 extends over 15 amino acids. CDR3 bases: TGTGCCAGCAGCTTTGCCGGGACATACACCTACGAGCAGTACTTC. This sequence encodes CASSFAGTYTYEQYF. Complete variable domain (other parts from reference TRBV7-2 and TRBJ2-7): GAGVSQSPSNKVTEKGKDVELRCDPISGHTALYWYRQSLGQGLEFLIYFQGNSAPDKSGLPSDRFSAERTGGSVSTLTIQRTQQEDSAVYLCASSFAGTYTYEQYFGPGTRLTVT.

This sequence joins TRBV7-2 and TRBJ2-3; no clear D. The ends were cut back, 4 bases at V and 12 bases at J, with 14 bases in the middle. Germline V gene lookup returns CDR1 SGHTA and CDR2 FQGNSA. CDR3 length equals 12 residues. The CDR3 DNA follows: TGTGCCAGCAGCTCGCTCATCGGGCCTCAGTATTTT. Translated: CASSSLIGPQYF.

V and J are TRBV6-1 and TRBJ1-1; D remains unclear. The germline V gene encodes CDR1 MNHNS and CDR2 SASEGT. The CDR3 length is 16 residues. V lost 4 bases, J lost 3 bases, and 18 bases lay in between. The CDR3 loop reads CASSVLIGSAYTEAFF. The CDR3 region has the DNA TGTGCCAGCAGTGTGTTGATAGGGTCCGCTTACACTGAAGCTTTCTTT.

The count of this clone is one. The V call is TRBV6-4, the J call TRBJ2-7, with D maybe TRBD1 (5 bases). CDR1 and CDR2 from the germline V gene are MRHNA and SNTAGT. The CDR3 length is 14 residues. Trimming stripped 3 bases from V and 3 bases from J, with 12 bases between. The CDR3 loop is CASSEDTGDYEQYF. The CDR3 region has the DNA TGTGCCAGCAGTGAGGACACTGGTGACTACGAGCAGTACTTC.

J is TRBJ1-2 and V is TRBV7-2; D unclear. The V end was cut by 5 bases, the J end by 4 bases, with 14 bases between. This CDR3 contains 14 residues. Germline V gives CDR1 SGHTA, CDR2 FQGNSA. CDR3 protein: CASSLEARPYGYTF. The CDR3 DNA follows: TGTGCCAGCAGCCTGGAGGCTCGCCCCTATGGCTACACCTTC.

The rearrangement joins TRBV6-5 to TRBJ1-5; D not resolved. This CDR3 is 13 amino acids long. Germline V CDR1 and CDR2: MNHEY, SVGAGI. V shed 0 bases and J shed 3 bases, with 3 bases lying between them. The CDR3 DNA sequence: TGTGCCAGCAGTTACTCGGCCAATCAGCCCCAGCATTTT. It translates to CASSYSANQPQHF.

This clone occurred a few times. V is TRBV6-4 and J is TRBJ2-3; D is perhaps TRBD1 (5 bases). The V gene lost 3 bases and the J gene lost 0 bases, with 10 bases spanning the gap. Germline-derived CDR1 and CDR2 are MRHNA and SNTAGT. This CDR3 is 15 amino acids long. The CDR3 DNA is TGTGCCAGCAGTGATCATCCAGGGAGCACAGATACGCAGTATTTT. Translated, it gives CASSDHPGSTDTQYF.

The CDR3 bases are TGCGCCAGCAGCTACGGACTAGCGGGAGCAGTCACAGATACGCAGTATTTT. Translating it yields CASSYGLAGAVTDTQYF. V gene TRBV5-1 combines with J gene TRBJ2-3, with TRBD2 identical over 13 bases. J was trimmed by 2 bases and V by 3 bases; bases with no gene match: 6. The CDR3 sequence is 17 residues long. The V gene's germline CDR1 is SGHRS and CDR2 YFSETQ.

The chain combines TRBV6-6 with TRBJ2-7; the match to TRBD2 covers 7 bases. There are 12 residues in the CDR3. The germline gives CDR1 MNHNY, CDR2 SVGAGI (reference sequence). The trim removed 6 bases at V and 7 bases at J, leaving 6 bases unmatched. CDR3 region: CASRSTGGEQYF. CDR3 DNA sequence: TGTGCCAGCAGATCCACCGGGGGGGAGCAGTACTTC.